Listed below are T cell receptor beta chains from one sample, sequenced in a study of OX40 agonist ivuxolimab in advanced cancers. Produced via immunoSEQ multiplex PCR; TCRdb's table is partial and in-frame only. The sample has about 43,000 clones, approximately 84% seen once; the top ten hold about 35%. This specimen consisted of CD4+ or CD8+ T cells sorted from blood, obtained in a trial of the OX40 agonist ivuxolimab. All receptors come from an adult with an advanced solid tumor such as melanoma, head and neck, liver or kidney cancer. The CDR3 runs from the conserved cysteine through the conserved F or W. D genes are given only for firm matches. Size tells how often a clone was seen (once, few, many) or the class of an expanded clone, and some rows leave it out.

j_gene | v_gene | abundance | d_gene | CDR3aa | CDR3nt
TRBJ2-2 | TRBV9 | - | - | CASSVVSRRLNTGELFF | TGTGCCAGCAGCGTAGTGAGCAGGCGTTTAAACACCGGGGAGCTGTTTTTT
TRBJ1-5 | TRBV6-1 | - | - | CASSETYSVNQPQHF | TGTGCCAGCAGTGAAACTTACAGCGTCAATCAGCCCCAGCATTTT
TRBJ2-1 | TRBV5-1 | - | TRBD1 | CASSLGDRANEQFF | TGCGCCAGCAGCTTGGGGGACAGGGCCAATGAGCAGTTCTTC
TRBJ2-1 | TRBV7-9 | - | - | CASSFLAFHYNEQFF | TGTGCCAGCAGCTTCCTAGCGTTTCATTACAATGAGCAGTTCTTC
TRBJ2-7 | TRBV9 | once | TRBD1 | CASSVGQASYEQYF | TGTGCCAGCAGCGTTGGACAGGCCTCCTACGAGCAGTACTTC
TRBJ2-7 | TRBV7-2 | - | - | CASSLGGSARSREQYF | TGTGCCAGCAGCTTAGGAGGGTCAGCGAGGTCGCGCGAGCAGTACTTC
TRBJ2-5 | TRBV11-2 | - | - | CASSLMAVQETQYF | TGTGCCAGCAGCTTAATGGCAGTCCAAGAGACCCAGTACTTC
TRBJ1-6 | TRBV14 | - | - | CASSQDSGHSPLHF | TGTGCCAGCAGCCAAGATTCAGGACATTCACCCCTCCACTTT
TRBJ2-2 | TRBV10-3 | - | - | CAISESAGLANTGELFF | TGTGCCATCAGTGAGTCGGCGGGACTGGCGAACACCGGGGAGCTGTTTTTT
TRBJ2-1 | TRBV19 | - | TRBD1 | CASCRSGTGPYNEQFF | TGTGCCAGTTGTAGATCCGGGACAGGGCCGTACAATGAGCAGTTCTTC
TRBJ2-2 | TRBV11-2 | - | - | CASSLIIGGELFF | TGTGCCAGCAGCTTAATTATTGGCGGGGAGCTGTTTTTT
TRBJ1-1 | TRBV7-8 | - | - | CASSHFRGEAFF | TGTGCCAGCAGCCATTTCCGAGGTGAAGCTTTCTTT
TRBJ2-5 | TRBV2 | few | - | CASSARWETQYF | TGTGCCAGCAGTGCGCGGTGGGAGACCCAGTACTTC
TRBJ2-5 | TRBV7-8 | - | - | CASSLDEGIQETQYF | TGTGCCAGCAGCTTAGACGAGGGAATCCAAGAGACCCAGTACTTC
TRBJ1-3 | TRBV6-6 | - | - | CASTDSGGNTIYF | TGTGCCAGCACGGACTCGGGGGGAAACACCATATATTTT
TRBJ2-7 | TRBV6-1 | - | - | CASSNAGRREQYF | TGTGCCAGCAGTAACGCGGGGCGACGCGAGCAGTACTTC
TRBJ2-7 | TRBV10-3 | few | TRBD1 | CAISDRTGTATYEQYF | TGTGCCATCAGTGATCGTACCGGGACAGCGACCTACGAGCAGTACTTC
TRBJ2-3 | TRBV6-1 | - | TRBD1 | CASNGRDRGTDTQYF | TGTGCCAGCAACGGACGGGACAGGGGTACAGATACGCAGTATTTT
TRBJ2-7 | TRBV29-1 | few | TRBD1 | CSATRGTGSYEQYF | TGCAGCGCAACAAGGGGGACAGGAAGCTACGAGCAGTACTTC
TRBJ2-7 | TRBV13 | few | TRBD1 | CASSPRDRVTYEQYF | TGTGCCAGCAGCCCCCGGGACAGGGTAACCTACGAGCAGTACTTC
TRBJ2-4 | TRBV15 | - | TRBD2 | CATSRVGERGAKNIQYF | TGTGCCACCAGCAGAGTGGGCGAGCGGGGAGCCAAAAACATTCAGTACTTC
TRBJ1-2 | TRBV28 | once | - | CASSSSDRWGGDYGYTF | TGTGCCAGCAGTTCCTCGGATCGGTGGGGAGGGGACTATGGCTACACCTTC
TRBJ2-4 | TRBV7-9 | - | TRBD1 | CASRLGQTNIQYF | TGTGCCAGCAGGTTGGGACAGACGAACATTCAGTACTTC
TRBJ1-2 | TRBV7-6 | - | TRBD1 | CASSLTDGTGGYGYTF | TGTGCCAGCAGCTTAACTGATGGGACAGGGGGCTATGGCTACACCTTC
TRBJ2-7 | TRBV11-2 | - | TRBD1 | CASSSGTGREQYF | TGTGCCAGCAGCTCCGGGACAGGGCGCGAGCAGTACTTC
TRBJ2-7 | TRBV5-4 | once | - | CASGNFRAYEQYF | TGTGCCAGCGGTAATTTCCGCGCCTACGAGCAGTACTTC
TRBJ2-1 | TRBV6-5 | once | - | CASKAISYNEQFF | TGTGCCAGCAAGGCGATCTCCTACAATGAGCAGTTCTTC
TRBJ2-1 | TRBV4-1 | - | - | CASSQDPRRAEQFF | TGCGCCAGCAGCCAAGATCCCCGCAGGGCTGAGCAGTTCTTC
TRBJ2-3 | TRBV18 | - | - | CASSPFQGADTQYF | TGTGCCAGCTCACCCTTTCAGGGCGCAGATACGCAGTATTTT
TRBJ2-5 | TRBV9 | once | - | CASSEQPGPGQETQYF | TGTGCCAGCAGCGAACAACCGGGACCGGGTCAAGAGACCCAGTACTTC
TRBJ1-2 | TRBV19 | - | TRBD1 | CASSTTGGSGYTF | TGTGCCAGTAGTACGACAGGGGGCTCTGGCTACACCTTC
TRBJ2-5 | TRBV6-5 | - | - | CASSTRETQYF | TGTGCCAGCAGCACTAGGGAGACCCAGTACTTC
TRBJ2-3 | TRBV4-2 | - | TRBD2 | CASSLRTRSTDTQYF | TGTGCCAGCAGCTTACGGACTAGATCCACAGATACGCAGTATTTT
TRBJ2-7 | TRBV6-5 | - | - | CACGTPGSYEQYF | TGTGCCTGCGGGACACCCGGGTCCTACGAGCAGTACTTC
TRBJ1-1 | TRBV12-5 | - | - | CASGLPPRTGMNTEAFF | TGTGCTAGTGGTTTACCCCCCCGGACGGGGATGAACACTGAAGCTTTCTTT
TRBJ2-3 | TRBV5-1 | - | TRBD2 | CASSLAGGSSTDTQYF | TGCGCCAGCAGCCTAGCGGGAGGGTCTAGCACAGATACGCAGTATTTT
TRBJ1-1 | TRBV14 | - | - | CASSLRTMNTEAFF | TGTGCCAGCAGCCTGCGAACGATGAACACTGAAGCTTTCTTT
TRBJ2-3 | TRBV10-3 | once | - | CAISDGPSTDTQYF | TGTGCCATCAGTGATGGTCCTAGCACAGATACGCAGTATTTT
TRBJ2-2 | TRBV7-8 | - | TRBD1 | CASSLAHGTGGSGELFF | TGTGCCAGCAGCTTAGCGCACGGGACAGGGGGGTCCGGGGAGCTGTTTTTT
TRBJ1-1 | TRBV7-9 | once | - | CASSQGAGRYQFMNTEAFF | TGTGCCAGCAGCCAAGGGGCCGGCAGATACCAGTTCATGAACACTGAAGCTTTCTTT
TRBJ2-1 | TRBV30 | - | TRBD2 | CAWQTGAARGGYNEQFF | TGTGCCTGGCAAACGGGAGCGGCGCGGGGGGGGTACAATGAGCAGTTCTTC
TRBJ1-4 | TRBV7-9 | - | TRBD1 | CASSFGQGVREKLFF | TGTGCCAGCAGCTTTGGACAGGGAGTAAGAGAAAAACTGTTTTTT
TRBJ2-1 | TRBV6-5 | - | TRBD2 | CASRPTSGRRDEQFF | TGTGCCAGCAGGCCGACTAGCGGGAGACGGGATGAGCAGTTCTTC